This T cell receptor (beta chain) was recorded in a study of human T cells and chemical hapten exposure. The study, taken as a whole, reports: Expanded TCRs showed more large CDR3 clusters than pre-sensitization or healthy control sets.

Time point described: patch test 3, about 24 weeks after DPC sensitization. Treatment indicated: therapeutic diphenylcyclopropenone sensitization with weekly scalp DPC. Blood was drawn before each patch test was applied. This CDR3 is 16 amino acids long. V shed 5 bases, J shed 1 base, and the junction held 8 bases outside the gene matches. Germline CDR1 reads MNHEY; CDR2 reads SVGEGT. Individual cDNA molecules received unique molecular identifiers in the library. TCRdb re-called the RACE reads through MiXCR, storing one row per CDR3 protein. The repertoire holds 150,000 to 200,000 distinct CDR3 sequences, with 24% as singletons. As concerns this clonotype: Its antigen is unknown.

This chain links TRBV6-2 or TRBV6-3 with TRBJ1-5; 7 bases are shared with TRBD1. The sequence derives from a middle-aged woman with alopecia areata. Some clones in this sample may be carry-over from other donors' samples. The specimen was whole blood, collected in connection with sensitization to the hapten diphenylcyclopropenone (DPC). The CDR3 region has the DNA TGTGCCAGCAGTGACCGAGACAGGGCGAGCAATCAGCCCCAGCATTTT. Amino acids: CASSDRDRASNQPQHF.